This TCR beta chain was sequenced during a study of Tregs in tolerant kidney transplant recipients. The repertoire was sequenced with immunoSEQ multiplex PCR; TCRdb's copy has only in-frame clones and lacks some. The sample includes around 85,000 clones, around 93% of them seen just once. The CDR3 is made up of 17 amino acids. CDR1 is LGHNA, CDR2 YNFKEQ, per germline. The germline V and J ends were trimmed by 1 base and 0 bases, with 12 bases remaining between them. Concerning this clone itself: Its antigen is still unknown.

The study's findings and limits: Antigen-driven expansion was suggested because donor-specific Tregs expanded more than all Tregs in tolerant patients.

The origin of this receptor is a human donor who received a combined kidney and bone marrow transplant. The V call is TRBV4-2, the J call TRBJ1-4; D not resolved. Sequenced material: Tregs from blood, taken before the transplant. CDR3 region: CASSQGFARATNEKLFF. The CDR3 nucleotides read TGTGCCAGCAGCCAAGGCTTTGCGCGCGCAACTAATGAAAAACTGTTTTTT.